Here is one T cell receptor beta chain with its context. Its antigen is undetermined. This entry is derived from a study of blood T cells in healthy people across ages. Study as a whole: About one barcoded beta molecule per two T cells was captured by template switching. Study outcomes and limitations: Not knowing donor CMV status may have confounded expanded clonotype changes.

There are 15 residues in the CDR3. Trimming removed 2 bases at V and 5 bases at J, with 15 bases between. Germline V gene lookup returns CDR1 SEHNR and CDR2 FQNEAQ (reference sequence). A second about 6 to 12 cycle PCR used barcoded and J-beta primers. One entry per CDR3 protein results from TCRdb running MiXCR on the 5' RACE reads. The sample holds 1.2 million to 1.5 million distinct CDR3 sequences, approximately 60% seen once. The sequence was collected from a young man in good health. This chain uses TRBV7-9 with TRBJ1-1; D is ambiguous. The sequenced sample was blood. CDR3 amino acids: CASSLSRGGGTEAFF. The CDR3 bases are TGTGCCAGCAGCTTAAGTAGAGGAGGAGGTACTGAAGCTTTCTTT.